Sequencing of this T cell receptor (beta chain) was carried out in a study of blood T cells in healthy people across ages. This clonotype was seen more than once but under ten times. Next came a second PCR, run for about 6 to 11 cycles, which used a sample-barcoded 5' primer along with a J-beta primer mix. MiXCR was run by TCRdb on the 5' RACE reads, yielding one entry per CDR3 protein. Here the sample spans some 800,000 distinct CDR3 sequences, around a quarter being singletons. The ends were cut back, 4 bases at V and 0 bases at J, with 13 bases in the middle. The CDR3 length is 16 residues. Per germline, CDR1 LGHDT and CDR2 YNNKEL (reference sequence). These data also formed part of another study, on T cells of mothers and their children. From that second work: Thymic selection molds TCR recombination output in much the same way for related pairs as for unrelated pairs.

Sequenced material: blood. The chain links TRBV3-1 to TRBJ1-3, with a possible D match to TRBD1 (6 bases). This TCR derives from a boy between 5 and 17 years old in good health. CDR3 sequence reads: CASSRGRGTSGNTIYF. Here the CDR3 DNA reads TGTGCCAGCAGCCGTGGGAGGGGGACCTCTGGAAACACCATATATTTT.